The TCR beta chain described here comes from a study of blood T cell repertoires in COVID-19. Study background: Specimens from acute and convalescent COVID-19 originated in the United States, Italy and Spain. PBMCs, B-cell-depleted T cells, or T cells were the source of the cDNA or gDNA that made up the material.

Per the study methods: Counts of nucleated cells, estimated from reference gene primer amplification, were obtained. Sequencing used immunoSEQ multiplex PCR; TCRdb keeps in-frame clones, though not all of them. The V and J calls and clone size were taken over from that table, and D and trimming were inferred from the DNA. The table has over 200,000 clones, 81% seen once. Sequencing was done on a sample of peripheral blood. This receptor was identified in a woman at least 80 years old with acute or convalescent COVID-19.

This chain's CDR3 is CSVTGATNYGYTF. In DNA form, the CDR3 reads TGCAGCGTCACAGGGGCGACCAACTATGGCTACACCTTC. V is TRBV29-1 and J is TRBJ1-2; TRBD1 matches 7 bases. V dropped 6 bases and J dropped 2; count of bases not matched to a gene: 6. The germline gives CDR1 SQVTM, CDR2 ANQGSEA. CDR3 length equals 13 residues. The full variable domain, completed using reference TRBV29-1 and TRBJ1-2, is SAVISQKPSRDICQRGTSLTIQCQVDSQVTMMFWYRQQPGQSLTLIATANQGSEATYESGFVIDKFPISRPNLTFSTLTVSNMSPEDSSIYLCSVTGATNYGYTFGSGTRLTVV.